The 6 T cell receptor beta chains below come from one sample, sequenced in a study of shared clonotypes between healthy human individuals. This table comes from immunoSEQ multiplex PCR, and its TCRdb copy is limited to in-frame clones, with some not included. The sample gives some 1 million clones, approximately 76% of which show up once; approximately 1.5% is in the top ten. The source material was memory CD4+ T cells sorted from blood. Documented subset: CD45RA-negative fraction. These TCRs come from a young man in good health.

This chain uses TRBV7-2 with TRBJ2-7; D might be TRBD1 or TRBD2, each matching 5 bases. This CDR3 is 14 amino acids long. Germline values: CDR1 SGHTA, CDR2 FQGNSA. The germline V and J ends were trimmed by 6 bases and 1 base, with 13 bases remaining between them. The CDR3 loop reads CASSSGTLSYEQYF. The CDR3 DNA follows: TGTGCCAGCAGTTCCGGGACCCTTTCCTACGAGCAGTACTTC.

The rearrangement joins TRBV10-3 to TRBJ1-1, with TRBD1 matching 8 bases. CDR3 size: 13 residues. CDR1 is ENHRY and CDR2 is SYGVKD in the germline V gene. The V gene end was trimmed by 6 bases and the J gene end by 3 bases; junction bases not matched to a gene: 3. The CDR3: CAIRDRADTEAFF. The CDR3 coding sequence is TGTGCCATCAGGGACAGGGCGGACACTGAAGCTTTCTTT.

This clone appeared a single time. This chain joins TRBV30 and TRBJ1-6; tentatively, D is TRBD1 (5 bases). The length of the CDR3 is 15 residues. Germline-derived CDR1 and CDR2 are GTSNPN and SVGIG (reference sequence). Trimming took off 3 bases at V and 5 bases at J, with 14 bases between the two ends. The CDR3 loop is CAWSTTGVNNSPLHF. The CDR3 DNA reads TGTGCCTGGAGCACTACGGGGGTCAATAATTCACCCCTCCACTTT.

The rearrangement joins TRBV2 to TRBJ2-2; 8 nucleotides align to TRBD2. Germline V gene sequence: CDR1 SNHLY, CDR2 FYNNEI. V shed 8 bases, J shed 4 bases, and the junction held 3 bases outside the gene matches. The CDR3 contains 13 residues. The CDR3 is CASRGGGTGELFF. As DNA, the CDR3 is TGTGCCAGCCGGGGGGGCGGCACCGGGGAGCTGTTTTTT.

Comment on this clone: This may arise from a read error, as a much more abundant clone is one base away. This chain joins TRBV7-9 and TRBJ1-1, with D possibly TRBD1 on 6 matching bases. Germline CDR1 reads SEHNR; CDR2 reads FQNEAQ (reference sequence). Deletions cut 4 bases from V and 9 bases from J, with 15 bases between. The length of the CDR3 is 13 residues. CDR3 DNA: TGTGCCAGCAGCTCCCGGGACAAGGTTAAAGCTTTCTTT. Encoded protein: CASSSRDKVKAFF.

The chain employs TRBV5-1 and TRBJ2-2; TRBD2 might be the D (5 bases). Per the germline V gene, CDR1 is SGHRS and CDR2 is YFSETQ. CDR3 length: 18 residues. The V end lost 1 base, the J end lost 5 bases, and 21 bases lay between the germline ends. CDR3: CASSLPYTRKLGTGELFF. The CDR3 DNA reads TGCGCCAGCAGCTTGCCGTATACTAGGAAGCTCGGGACCGGGGAGCTGTTTTTT.